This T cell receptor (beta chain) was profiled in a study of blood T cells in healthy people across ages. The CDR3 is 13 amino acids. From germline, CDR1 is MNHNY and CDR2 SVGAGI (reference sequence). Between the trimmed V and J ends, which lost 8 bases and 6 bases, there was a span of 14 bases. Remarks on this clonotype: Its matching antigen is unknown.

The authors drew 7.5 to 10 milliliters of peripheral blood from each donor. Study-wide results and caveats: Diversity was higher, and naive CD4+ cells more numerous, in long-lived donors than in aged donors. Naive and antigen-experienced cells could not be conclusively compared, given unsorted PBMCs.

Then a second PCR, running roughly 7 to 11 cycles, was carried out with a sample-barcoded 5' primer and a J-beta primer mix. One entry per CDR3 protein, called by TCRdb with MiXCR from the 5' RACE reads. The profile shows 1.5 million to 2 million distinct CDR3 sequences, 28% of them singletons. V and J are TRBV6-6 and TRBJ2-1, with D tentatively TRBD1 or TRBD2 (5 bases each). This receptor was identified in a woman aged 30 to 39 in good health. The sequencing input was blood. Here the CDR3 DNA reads TGTGCCAGCTCCCGAGGGGAGATCAATGAGCAGTTCTTC. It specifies CASSRGEINEQFF.